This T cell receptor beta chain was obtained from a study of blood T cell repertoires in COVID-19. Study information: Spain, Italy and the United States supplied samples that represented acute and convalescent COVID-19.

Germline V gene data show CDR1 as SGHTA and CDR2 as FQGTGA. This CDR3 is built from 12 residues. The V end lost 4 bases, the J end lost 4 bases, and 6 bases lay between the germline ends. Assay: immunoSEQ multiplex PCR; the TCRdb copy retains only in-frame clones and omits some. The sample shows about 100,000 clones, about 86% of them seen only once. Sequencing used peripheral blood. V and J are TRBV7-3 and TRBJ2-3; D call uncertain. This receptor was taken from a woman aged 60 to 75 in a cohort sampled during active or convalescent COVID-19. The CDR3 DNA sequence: TGTGCCAGCAGCTACGGTTCAGATACGCAGTATTTT. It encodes CASSYGSDTQYF. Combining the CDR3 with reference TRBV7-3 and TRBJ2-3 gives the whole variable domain GAGVSQTPSNKVTEKGKYVELRCDPISGHTALYWYRQSLGQGPEFLIYFQGTGAADDSGLPNDRFFAVRPEGSVSTLKIQRTERGDSAVYLCASSYGSDTQYFGPGTRLTVL.